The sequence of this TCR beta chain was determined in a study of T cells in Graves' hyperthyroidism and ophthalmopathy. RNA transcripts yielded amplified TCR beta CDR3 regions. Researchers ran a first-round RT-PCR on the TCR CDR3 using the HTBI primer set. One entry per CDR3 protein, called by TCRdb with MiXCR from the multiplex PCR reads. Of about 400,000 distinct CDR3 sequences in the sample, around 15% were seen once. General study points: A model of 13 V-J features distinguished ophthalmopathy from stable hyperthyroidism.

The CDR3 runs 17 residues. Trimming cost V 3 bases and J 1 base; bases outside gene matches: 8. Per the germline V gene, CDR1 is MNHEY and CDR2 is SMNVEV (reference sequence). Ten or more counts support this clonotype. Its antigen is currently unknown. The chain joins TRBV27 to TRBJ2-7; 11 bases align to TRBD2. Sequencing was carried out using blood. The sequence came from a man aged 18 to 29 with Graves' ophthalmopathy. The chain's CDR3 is CASSFRVTSGASYEQYF. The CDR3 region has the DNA TGTGCCAGCAGTTTTAGGGTGACTAGCGGGGCATCCTACGAGCAGTACTTC.